The 16 T cell receptor beta chains listed next were all sequenced from one sample in a study of identical twins. TCRdb re-analysed the 5' RACE reads in MiXCR, keeping a single row per CDR3 protein. The sample holds 690,000 or so distinct CDR3 sequences, 5.5% to 7.5% seen once. Sequenced input: naive T cells sorted from blood. The receptor set was obtained from a man between 18 and 35 years old in good health.

This clonotype was seen once. Given a much more abundant clone one base away, this may be a read error. The J gene is TRBJ2-5, the V gene TRBV12-3 or TRBV12-4; the D is unclear. This CDR3 spans 12 amino acids. Here the CDR3 reads CASSSAQETHYF. The CDR3 nucleotides read TGTGCCAGCAGTAGCGCACAAGAGACCCACTACTTC.

This clonotype was observed at least ten times. V gene TRBV7-9 combines with J gene TRBJ2-3; maybe TRBD1 (5 bases). V gave up 6 bases and J gave up 5 bases, with 12 bases separating them. The length of the CDR3 is 13 residues. Germline CDR1 reads SEHNR; CDR2 reads FQNEAQ (reference sequence). CDR3 sequence reads: CASRQVIGDTQYF. Written as DNA, the CDR3 is TGTGCCAGCAGACAGGTTATCGGAGATACGCAGTATTTT. The whole variable domain, filled in from reference TRBV7-9 and TRBJ2-3, reads DTGVSQNPRHKITKRGQNVTFRCDPISEHNRLYWYRQTLGQGPEFLTYFQNEAQLEKSRLLSDRFSAERPKGSFSTLEIQRTEQGDSAMYLCASRQVIGDTQYFGPGTRLTVL.

This clonotype was detected ten times or more. This chain's CDR3 is CASSLFRDEQFF. CDR3 coding DNA: TGCGCCAGCAGCTTGTTTAGGGATGAGCAGTTCTTC. V usage is TRBV5-1 and J usage is TRBJ2-1, with D hard to call. Germline V gene data show CDR1 as SGHRS and CDR2 as YFSETQ. The CDR3 runs to 12 residues. Deletions cut 1 base from V and 8 bases from J, with 7 bases between.

This clonotype was seen at least ten times. The chain recombines TRBV27 with TRBJ2-7; TRBD2 matches 10 bases. Germline values: CDR1 MNHEY, CDR2 SMNVEV (reference sequence). The CDR3 contains 15 residues. The J segment lost 5 bases and the V segment lost 6 bases, leaving 10 bases of the junction unmatched. Here the CDR3 reads CASSFSSGSYHEQYF. CDR3 DNA sequence: TGTGCCAGCAGCTTTTCTAGCGGGAGTTACCACGAGCAGTACTTC.

Details on this clonotype: Since a much larger clone is just one base distant, this may be a read error. The chain couples TRBV29-1 to TRBJ2-3, with D unclear. The CDR3 is 13 residues long. Germline-derived CDR1 and CDR2 are SQVTM and ANQGSEA. As DNA, the CDR3 is TGCAGCGTTGAAGTGCTGGTGGCAGATACGCATTATTTT. Translated: CSVEVLVADTHYF.

This clonotype was seen repeatedly, ten times or more. V and J are TRBV30 and TRBJ1-2; no clear D. CDR1 is GTSNPN and CDR2 is SVGIG in the germline V gene (reference sequence). This CDR3 has 14 amino acids. Trimming pared 0 bases from V and 2 bases from J, leaving 10 bases between. DNA for the CDR3: TGTGCCTGGAGTGTACAGAGGAAGAACTATGGCTACACCTTC. Translated: CAWSVQRKNYGYTF.

This clonotype was picked up many times. The chain is built from TRBV6-4 and TRBJ2-1; D call uncertain. This CDR3 spans 15 amino acids. V was clipped by 0 bases and J by 3 bases, with 9 bases between them. Germline CDR1 is MRHNA and CDR2 is SNTAGT. The CDR3 DNA reads TGTGCCAGCAGTGACTCCTTCACCTTCTACAATGAGCAGTTCTTC. It encodes CASSDSFTFYNEQFF.

This clonotype has ten or more counts. V gene TRBV29-1 combines with J gene TRBJ2-3; D ambiguous. V gave up 4 bases and J gave up 2 bases, with 10 bases separating them. Germline V gene lookup returns CDR1 SQVTM and CDR2 ANQGSEA. The CDR3 runs to 13 residues. The CDR3 nucleotides are TGCAGCGTTGGTGGAGCCACCACAGATACGCAGTATTTT. It encodes CSVGGATTDTQYF.

Many counts were recorded for this clonotype. The V call is TRBV15, the J call TRBJ2-1, with 11 bases matching TRBD2. Germline V CDR1 and CDR2: LNHNV, YYDKDF (reference sequence). The J segment lost 9 bases and the V segment lost 5 bases, leaving 12 bases of the junction unmatched. This CDR3 comprises 16 residues. CDR3 loop: CATSSLSGRAISEQFF. The CDR3 nucleotides are TGTGCCACCAGCTCCCTTAGCGGGAGGGCCATTAGTGAGCAGTTCTTC.

This clonotype was seen repeatedly, ten times or more. The chain uses TRBV29-1 and TRBJ2-1; a weak D match, TRBD1 (6 bases). Germline V gene data show CDR1 as SQVTM and CDR2 as ANQGSEA. V gave up 5 bases and J gave up 4 bases, with 9 bases separating them. The CDR3 runs to 12 residues. CDR3 protein: CSVPGEYNEQFF. Here the CDR3 DNA reads TGCAGCGTTCCAGGGGAATACAATGAGCAGTTCTTC.

This chain uses TRBV6-2 or TRBV6-3 with TRBJ1-4; unclear D gene. The ends were cut back, 2 bases at V and 7 bases at J, with 11 bases in the middle. The CDR3 runs 14 residues. Per the germline V gene, CDR1 is MNHEY and CDR2 is SVGEGT. Written as DNA, the CDR3 is TGTGCCAGCAGTTACGTCGGTCCTGGTGAAAAACTGTTTTTT. It is translated as CASSYVGPGEKLFF.

In the case of this clonotype: Mismatch with germline at one junction end may stem from a read error. This sequence joins TRBV27 and TRBJ1-1, with TRBD1 identical over 7 bases. Germline V gene lookup returns CDR1 MNHEY and CDR2 SMNVEV (reference sequence). The CDR3 covers 14 residues. Here the CDR3 reads CASSPGTAHTEAFF. CDR3 nucleotide sequence: TGTGCCAGCAGTCCGGGGACAGCTCACACCGAAGCTTTCTTT.

This clonotype came up many times. The chain is built from TRBV10-3 and TRBJ2-1; D is tentatively TRBD1 or TRBD2 (5 bases each). Germline assignment: CDR1 ENHRY and CDR2 SYGVKD. Trimming removed 11 bases from V and 8 bases from J, with 19 bases in between. The CDR3 runs 13 residues. The CDR3 region has the DNA TGTGCCGCCGGGGACGCGAAGACCCATGAGCAGTTCTTC. Amino acids: CAAGDAKTHEQFF.

This clonotype was found many times. The chain is built from TRBV27 and TRBJ1-2, with D possibly being TRBD1 (5 bases). Per the germline V gene, CDR1 is MNHEY and CDR2 is SMNVEV (reference sequence). The CDR3 loop spans 13 amino acids. V lost 8 bases, J lost 6 bases, and 16 bases lay in between. The DNA for the CDR3 is TGTGCCAGCTCTTATCAGGGCGGAAATGGCTACACCTTC. As protein: CASSYQGGNGYTF.

This clonotype was recorded a few times. This chain joins TRBV5-5 and TRBJ2-5; D could derive from TRBD1 or TRBD2 (6 bases each). V dropped 4 bases and J dropped 4 bases, with 17 bases sitting between them. This CDR3 is 15 amino acids long. Germline V lookup: CDR1 SGHKS, CDR2 YYEKEE (reference sequence). In DNA, the CDR3 is TGTGCCAGCAGCCACGGTGTCAGGGGAGGAGAGACCCAGTACTTC. This gives the protein CASSHGVRGGETQYF.

The sample holds a few counts of this clonotype. The V call is TRBV5-1, the J call TRBJ2-1, with D perhaps matching TRBD1 (5 bases). CDR3 size: 13 residues. Germline V lookup: CDR1 SGHRS, CDR2 YFSETQ. V lost 5 bases and J 10 bases, leaving 16 bases between the germline ends. CDR3 sequence reads: CASRPTSPGEQFF. In DNA form, the CDR3 reads TGCGCCAGCAGACCCACCTCTCCAGGGGAGCAGTTCTTC.